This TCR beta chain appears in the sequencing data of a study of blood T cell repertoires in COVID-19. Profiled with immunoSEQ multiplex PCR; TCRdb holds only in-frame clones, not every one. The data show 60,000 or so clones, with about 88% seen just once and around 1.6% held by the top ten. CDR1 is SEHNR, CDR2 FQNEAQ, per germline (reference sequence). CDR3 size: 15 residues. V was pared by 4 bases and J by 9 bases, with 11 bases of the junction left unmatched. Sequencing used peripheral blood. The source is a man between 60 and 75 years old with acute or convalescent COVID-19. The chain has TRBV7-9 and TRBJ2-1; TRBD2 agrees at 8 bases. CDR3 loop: CASSSQSGGGGEQFF. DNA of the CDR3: TGTGCCAGCAGCTCACAAAGCGGGGGCGGGGGTGAGCAGTTCTTC.